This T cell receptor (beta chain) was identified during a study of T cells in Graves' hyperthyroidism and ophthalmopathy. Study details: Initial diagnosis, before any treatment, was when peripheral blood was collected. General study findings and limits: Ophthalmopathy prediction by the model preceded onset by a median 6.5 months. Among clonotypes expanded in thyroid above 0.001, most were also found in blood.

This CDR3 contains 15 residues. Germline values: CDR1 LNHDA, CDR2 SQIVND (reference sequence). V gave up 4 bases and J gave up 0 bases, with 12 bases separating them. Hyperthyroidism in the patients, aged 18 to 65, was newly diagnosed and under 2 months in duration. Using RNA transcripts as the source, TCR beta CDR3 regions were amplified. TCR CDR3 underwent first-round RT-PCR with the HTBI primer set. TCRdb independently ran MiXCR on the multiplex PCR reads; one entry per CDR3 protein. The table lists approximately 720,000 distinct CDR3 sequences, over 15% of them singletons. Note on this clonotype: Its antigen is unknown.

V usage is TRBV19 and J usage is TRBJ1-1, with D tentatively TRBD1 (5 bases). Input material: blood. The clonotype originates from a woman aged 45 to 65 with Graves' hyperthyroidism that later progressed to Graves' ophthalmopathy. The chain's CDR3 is CASSKISGLNTEAFF. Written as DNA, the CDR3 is TGTGCCAGTAGTAAAATCTCGGGACTGAACACTGAAGCTTTCTTT. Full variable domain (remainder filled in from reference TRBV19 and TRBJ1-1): DGGITQSPKYLFRKEGQNVTLSCEQNLNHDAMYWYRQDPGQGLRLIYYSQIVNDFQKGDIAEGYSVSREKKESFPLTVTSAQKNPTAFYLCASSKISGLNTEAFFGQGTRLTVV.